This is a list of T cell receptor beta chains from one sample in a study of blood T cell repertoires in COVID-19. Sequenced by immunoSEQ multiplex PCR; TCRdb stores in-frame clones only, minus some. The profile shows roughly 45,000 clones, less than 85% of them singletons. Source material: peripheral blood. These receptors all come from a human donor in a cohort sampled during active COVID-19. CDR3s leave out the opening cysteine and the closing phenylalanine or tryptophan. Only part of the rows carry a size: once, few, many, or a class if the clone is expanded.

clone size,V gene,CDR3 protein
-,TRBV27,ASSLGGGPYNEQF
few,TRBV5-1,ASSLAGNEQF
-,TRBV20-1,SASGGHYPYEQY
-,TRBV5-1,ASSLANFDYGYT
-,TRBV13,ASSTGDRDNQPQH
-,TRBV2,ASRDSNNSPLH
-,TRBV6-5,ASSYSNRGNTEAF
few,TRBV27,ASKSPMVSPLH
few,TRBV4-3,ASSQVNGDYGYT
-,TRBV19,ASSNGRVGTEAF
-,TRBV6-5,ASSRTGGLYGYT
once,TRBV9,ASSVAMEATEAF
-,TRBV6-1,ASSDNGNGYT
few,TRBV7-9,ASSQLGYSMNTEAF
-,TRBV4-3,ASSQGRTGGFAEAF
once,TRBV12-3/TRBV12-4,ASSGQGGYT
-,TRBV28,ASVFGRGVSYEQY
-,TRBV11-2,ASSFSGQGRDNEQF
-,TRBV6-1,ASSEERGPYNEQF
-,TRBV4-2,ASSRGQWSTEAF
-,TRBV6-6,ASSYRTAFYGYT
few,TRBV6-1,ASSGRDRVYNSPLH
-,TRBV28,ASVLLGTSLPHVI
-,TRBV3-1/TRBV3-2,ASSLGWEETQY
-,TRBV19,ASSISTSANTGELF
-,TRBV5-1,ASSSRNQGVQETQY
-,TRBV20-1,SAHRGYGYT
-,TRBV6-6,ASSYGTGGEKLF
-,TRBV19,ASTRDRGINQPQH
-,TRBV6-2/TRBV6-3,ASSYNVHPVDTSDGADTQY
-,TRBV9,ASSVGTSLNQPQH
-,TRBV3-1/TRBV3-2,ASSQAGTGRDTQY
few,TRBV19,AATSGGSAGDTQY
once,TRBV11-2,ASSVQGAMIETQY
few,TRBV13,ASSSTSELYGYT
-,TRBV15,ATSNRLPDNNSPLH
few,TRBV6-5,ASGTSYNSPLH
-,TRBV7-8,ASSPPGHNYGYT
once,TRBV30,AWSAGQGNYEQY
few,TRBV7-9,ASSLGAQGNQPQH
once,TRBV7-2,ASSVGWGGYEQY
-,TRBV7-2,ASGPPRGFGELF
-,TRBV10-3,AISEIQGSYEQY
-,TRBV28,ASSYRDRETQY
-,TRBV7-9,ASSGQGYTEAF
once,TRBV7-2,ASSRRAGLFYEQY
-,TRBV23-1,ASSQFYRGRDYGYT
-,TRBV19,ASSIDRVQGTDTQY